A single count supports the clone carrying this T cell receptor (beta chain). Using immunoSEQ multiplex PCR, the repertoire was profiled, and TCRdb retains in-frame clones only, with some absent. The repertoire holds tens of thousands of clones, around nine tenths seen once, with approximately 22% in the top ten. V was cut by 0 bases and J by 4 bases, with 9 bases left in between. Per the germline V gene, CDR1 is SGHRS and CDR2 is YFSETQ. CDR3 size: 14 residues. The sample is drawn from a study of PD-1 blockade in classical Hodgkin lymphoma. Each of the patients experienced relapse following autologous stem cell transplantation, and their brentuximab vedotin exposure differed.

This TCR was sampled from a human donor with classical Hodgkin lymphoma. This chain links TRBV5-1 with TRBJ2-3; D not certain. Material: peripheral blood mononuclear cells (PBMCs), obtained at baseline. The CDR3 nucleotides are TGCGCCAGCAGCTTGGCCGGGTTTGCAGATACGCAGTATTTT. Its protein is CASSLAGFADTQYF.